By share, the clone carrying this T cell receptor (beta chain) counts as medium-sized. Its antigen is currently unknown. CDR1 is MDHEN, CDR2 SYDVKM, per germline. The CDR3 has 14 amino acids. The V end lost 5 bases, the J end lost 14 bases, and 22 bases lay between the germline ends. Profiled with immunoSEQ multiplex PCR; TCRdb holds only in-frame clones, not every one. The table lists roughly 13,000 clones, 89% of them singletons. This sample is part of a study of T cell repertoires and Cas9 in healthy adults. Study-level points and caveats: Reportedly, SpCas9-reactive effector T cell proliferation and function were mitigated by SpCas9-reactive Tregs in vitro.

The source material was Tregs (CD4+, CD25+, CD127-, CD137-, CD154-) from PBMCs; culture status not recorded. The chain has TRBV28 and TRBJ2-1, with D possibly being TRBD1 (5 bases). This receptor was obtained from a human donor in good health. CDR3 nucleotide sequence: TGTGCCAGCAGTCCCGGTTGGGGCGCGAGAATGGAGTTCTTC. This gives the protein CASSPGWGARMEFF.